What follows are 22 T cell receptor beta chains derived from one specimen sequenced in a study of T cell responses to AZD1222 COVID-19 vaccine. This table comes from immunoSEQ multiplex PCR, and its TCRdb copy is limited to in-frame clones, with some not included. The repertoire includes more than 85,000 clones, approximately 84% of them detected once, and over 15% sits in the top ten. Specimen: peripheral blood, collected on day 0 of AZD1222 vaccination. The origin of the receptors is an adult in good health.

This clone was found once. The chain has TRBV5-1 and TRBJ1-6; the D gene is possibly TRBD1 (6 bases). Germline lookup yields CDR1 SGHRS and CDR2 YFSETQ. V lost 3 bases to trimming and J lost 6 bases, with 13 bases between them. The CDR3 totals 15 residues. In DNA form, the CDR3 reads TGCGCCAGCAGCTCGCGGACAGAGGGTAATTCACCCCTCCACTTT. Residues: CASSSRTEGNSPLHF.

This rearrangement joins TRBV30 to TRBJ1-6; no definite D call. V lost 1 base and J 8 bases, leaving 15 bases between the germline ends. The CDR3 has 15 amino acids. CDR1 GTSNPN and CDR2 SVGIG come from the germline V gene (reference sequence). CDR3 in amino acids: CAWSAGSYNDSPLHF. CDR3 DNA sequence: TGTGCCTGGAGTGCCGGGAGCTATAACGATTCACCCCTCCACTTT.

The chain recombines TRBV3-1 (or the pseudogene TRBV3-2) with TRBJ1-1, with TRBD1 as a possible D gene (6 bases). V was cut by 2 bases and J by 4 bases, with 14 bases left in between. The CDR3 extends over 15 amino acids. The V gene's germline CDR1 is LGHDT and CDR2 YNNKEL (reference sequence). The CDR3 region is CASSQRFLGATEAFF. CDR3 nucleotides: TGTGCCAGCAGCCAACGATTTTTGGGGGCCACTGAAGCTTTCTTT.

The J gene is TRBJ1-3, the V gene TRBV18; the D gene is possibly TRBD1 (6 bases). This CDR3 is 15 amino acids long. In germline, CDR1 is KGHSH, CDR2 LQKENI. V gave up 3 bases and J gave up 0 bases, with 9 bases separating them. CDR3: CASSPDSLSGNTIYF. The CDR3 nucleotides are TGTGCCAGCTCACCGGACAGCCTCTCTGGAAACACCATATATTTT. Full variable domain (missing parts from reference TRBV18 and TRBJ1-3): NAGVMQNPRHLVRRRGQEARLRCSPMKGHSHVYWYRQLPEEGLKFMVYLQKENIIDESGMPKERFSAEFPKEGPSILRIQQVVRGDSAAYFCASSPDSLSGNTIYFGEGSWLTVV.

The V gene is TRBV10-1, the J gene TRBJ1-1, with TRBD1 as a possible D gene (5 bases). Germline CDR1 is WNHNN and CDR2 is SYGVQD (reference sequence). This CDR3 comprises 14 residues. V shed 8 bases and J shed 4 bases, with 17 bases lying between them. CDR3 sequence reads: CASSGGGSATEAFF. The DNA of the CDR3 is TGCGCCAGCTCCGGCGGGGGGTCGGCCACTGAAGCTTTCTTT.

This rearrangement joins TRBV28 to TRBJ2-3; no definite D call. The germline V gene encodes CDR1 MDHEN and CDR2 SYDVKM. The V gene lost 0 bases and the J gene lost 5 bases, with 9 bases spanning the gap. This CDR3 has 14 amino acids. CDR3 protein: CASSLWPKGDTQYF. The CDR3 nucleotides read TGTGCCAGCAGTTTATGGCCTAAAGGAGATACGCAGTATTTT.

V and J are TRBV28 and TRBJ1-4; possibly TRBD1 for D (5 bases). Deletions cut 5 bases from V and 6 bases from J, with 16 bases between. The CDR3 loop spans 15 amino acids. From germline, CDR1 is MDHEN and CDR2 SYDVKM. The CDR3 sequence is CASSDTSLGDEKLFF. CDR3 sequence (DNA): TGTGCCAGCAGTGATACGTCCTTGGGGGATGAAAAACTGTTTTTT.

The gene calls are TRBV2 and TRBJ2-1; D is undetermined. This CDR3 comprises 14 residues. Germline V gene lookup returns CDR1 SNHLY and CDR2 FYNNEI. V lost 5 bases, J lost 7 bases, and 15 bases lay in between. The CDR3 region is CASSQSPDGNEQFF. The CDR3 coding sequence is TGTGCCAGCAGTCAAAGTCCAGATGGGAATGAGCAGTTCTTC.

CDR3 DNA: TGCGCCAGCAGCCCAAGGACAGGGGTCAGCATTCAGTACTTC. Translated, it gives CASSPRTGVSIQYF. The chain has TRBV5-1 and TRBJ2-4; 9 bases map to TRBD1. Per germline, CDR1 SGHRS and CDR2 YFSETQ. The CDR3 is made up of 14 amino acids. With 4 bases clipped from V and 9 bases from J, the junction kept 8 bases outside the gene matches. The full variable domain, its missing parts supplied by reference TRBV5-1 and TRBJ2-4, is KAGVTQTPRYLIKTRGQQVTLSCSPISGHRSVSWYQQTPGQGLQFLFEYFSETQRNKGNFPGRFSGRQFSNSRSEMNVSTLELGDSALYLCASSPRTGVSIQYFGAGTRLSVL.

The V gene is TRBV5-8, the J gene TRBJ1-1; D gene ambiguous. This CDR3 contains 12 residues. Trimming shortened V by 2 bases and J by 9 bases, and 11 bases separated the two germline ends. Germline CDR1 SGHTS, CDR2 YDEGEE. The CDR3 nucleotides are TGTGCCAGCAGCTTAGAGGGAGTGAAAGCTTTCTTT. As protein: CASSLEGVKAFF.

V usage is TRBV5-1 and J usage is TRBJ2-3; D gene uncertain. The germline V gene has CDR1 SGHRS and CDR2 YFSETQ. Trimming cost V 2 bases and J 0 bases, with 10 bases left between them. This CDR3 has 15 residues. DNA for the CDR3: TGCGCCAGCAGCTTACCCAGCCGCAGCACAGATACGCAGTATTTT. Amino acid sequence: CASSLPSRSTDTQYF.

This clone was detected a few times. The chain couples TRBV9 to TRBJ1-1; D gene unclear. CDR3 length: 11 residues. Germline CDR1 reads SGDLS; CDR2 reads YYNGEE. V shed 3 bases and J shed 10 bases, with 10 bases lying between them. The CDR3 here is CASSDSVGAFF. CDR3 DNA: TGTGCCAGCAGCGATTCAGTGGGAGCTTTCTTT.

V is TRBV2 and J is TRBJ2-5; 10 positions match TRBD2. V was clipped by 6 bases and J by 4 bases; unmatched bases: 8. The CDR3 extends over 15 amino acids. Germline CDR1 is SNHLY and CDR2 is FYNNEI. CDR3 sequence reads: CASRSGGAVAETQYF. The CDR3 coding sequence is TGTGCCAGCAGAAGCGGGGGGGCGGTGGCAGAGACCCAGTACTTC.

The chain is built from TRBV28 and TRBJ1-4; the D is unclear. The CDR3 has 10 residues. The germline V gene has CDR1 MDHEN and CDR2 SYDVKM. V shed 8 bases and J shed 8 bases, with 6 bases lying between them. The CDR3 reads CASYEEKLFF. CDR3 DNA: TGTGCCAGCTACGAAGAAAAACTGTTTTTT. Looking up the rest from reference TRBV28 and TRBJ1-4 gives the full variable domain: DVKVTQSSRYLVKRTGEKVFLECVQDMDHENMFWYRQDPGLGLRLIYFSYDVKMKEKGDIPEGYSVSREKKERFSLILESASTNQTSMYLCASYEEKLFFGSGTQLSVL.

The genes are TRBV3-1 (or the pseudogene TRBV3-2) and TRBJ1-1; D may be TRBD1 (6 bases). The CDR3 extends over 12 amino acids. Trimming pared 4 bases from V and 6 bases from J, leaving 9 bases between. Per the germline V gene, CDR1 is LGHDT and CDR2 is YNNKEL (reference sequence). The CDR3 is CASSPNRAEAFF. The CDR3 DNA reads TGTGCCAGCAGCCCTAACAGGGCTGAAGCTTTCTTT.

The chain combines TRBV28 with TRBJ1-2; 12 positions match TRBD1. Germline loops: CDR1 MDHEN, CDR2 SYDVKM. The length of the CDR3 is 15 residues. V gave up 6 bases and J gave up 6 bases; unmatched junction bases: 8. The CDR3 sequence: CASRGQGAASDGYTF. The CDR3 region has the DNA TGTGCCAGCAGGGGACAGGGGGCCGCCTCTGATGGCTACACCTTC.

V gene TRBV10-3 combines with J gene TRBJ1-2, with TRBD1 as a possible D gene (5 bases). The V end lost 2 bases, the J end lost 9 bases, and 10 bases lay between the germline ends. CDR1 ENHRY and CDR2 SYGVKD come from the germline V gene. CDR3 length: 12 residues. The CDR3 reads CAISEAGYRYTF. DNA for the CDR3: TGTGCCATCAGTGAGGCAGGGTATCGCTACACCTTC.

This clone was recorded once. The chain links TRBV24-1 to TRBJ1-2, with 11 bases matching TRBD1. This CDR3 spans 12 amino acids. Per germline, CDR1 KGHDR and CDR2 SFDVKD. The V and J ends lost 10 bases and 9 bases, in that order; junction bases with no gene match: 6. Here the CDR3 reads CATTGTGGSYTF. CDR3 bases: TGTGCCACGACCGGGACAGGGGGTAGCTACACCTTC.

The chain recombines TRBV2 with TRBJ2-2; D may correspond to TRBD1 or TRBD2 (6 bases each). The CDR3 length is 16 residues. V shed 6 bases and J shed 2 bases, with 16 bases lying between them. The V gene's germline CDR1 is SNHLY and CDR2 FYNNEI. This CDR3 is CASRRGGTSNTGELFF. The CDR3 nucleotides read TGTGCCAGCAGGAGAGGGGGGACGTCAAACACCGGGGAGCTGTTTTTT.

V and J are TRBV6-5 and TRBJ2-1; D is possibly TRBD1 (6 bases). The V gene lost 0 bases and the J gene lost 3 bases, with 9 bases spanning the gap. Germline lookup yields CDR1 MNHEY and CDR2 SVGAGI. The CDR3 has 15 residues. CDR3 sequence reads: CASSYSQTGYNEQFF. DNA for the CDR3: TGTGCCAGCAGTTACTCCCAGACAGGCTACAATGAGCAGTTCTTC.

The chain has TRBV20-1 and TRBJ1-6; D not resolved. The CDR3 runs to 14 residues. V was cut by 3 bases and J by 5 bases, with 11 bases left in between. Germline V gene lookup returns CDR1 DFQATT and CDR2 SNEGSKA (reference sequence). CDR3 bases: TGCAGTGCTAGTCGTCCCGGCGATAATTCACCCCTCCACTTT. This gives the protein CSASRPGDNSPLHF.

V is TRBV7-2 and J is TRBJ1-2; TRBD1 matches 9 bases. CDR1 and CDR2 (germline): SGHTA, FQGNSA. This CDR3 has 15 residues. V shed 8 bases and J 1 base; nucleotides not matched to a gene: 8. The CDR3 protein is CASGITGGLNYGYTF. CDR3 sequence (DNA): TGTGCCAGCGGAATTACAGGGGGCCTTAACTATGGCTACACCTTC.